This entry is about one T cell receptor beta chain. This record comes from a study of cytomegalovirus exposure and HLA in healthy donors. The study ran its PCR with 60 Vbeta and 13 Jbeta primers. Measured with immunoSEQ multiplex PCR; TCRdb has only the in-frame clones, and not every one. The profile shows about 130,000 clones, around 72% of them singletons. CDR1 is ENHRY, CDR2 SYGVKD, per germline. Trimming at V came to 7 bases and at J to 5 bases, leaving 5 bases not matched to a gene. The CDR3 is 13 residues long. The chain is built from TRBV10-3 and TRBJ2-3, with 8 nucleotides matching TRBD2. The specimen sequenced was PBMCs. This clonotype was obtained from a woman between 40 and 50 years old in good health and CMV-seronegative. CDR3 protein: CAIMGSGGDTQYF. In nucleotides, the CDR3 is TGTGCCATCATGGGAAGCGGGGGAGATACGCAGTATTTT.